This T cell receptor beta chain derives from a study of cytomegalovirus exposure and HLA in healthy donors. Healthy donors of bone marrow made up the group. Likely unrecorded immune exposures existed in these nominally healthy donors. This PCR relied on a set of 60 Vbeta primers and 13 Jbeta primers. Generated by immunoSEQ multiplex PCR, the TCRdb table keeps only in-frame clones and is missing some. The sample yields about 120,000 clones, approximately 78% seen once. Sequenced: PBMCs. This clonotype originated in a young woman in good health and CMV-seronegative.

In DNA, the CDR3 is TGTGCCAGCAGCTTTGCCAGGGGTAGCACTGAAGCTTTCTTT. It encodes CASSFARGSTEAFF. The genes are TRBV11-2 and TRBJ1-1; TRBD1 is a possible D gene (6 bases). V lost 3 bases and J 4 bases, leaving 12 bases between the germline ends. CDR3 size: 14 residues. Germline V lookup: CDR1 SGHAT, CDR2 FQNNGV. Using reference TRBV11-2 and TRBJ1-1 for the parts outside the CDR3, the full variable domain is EAGVAQSPRYKIIEKRQSVAFWCNPISGHATLYWYQQILGQGPKLLIQFQNNGVVDDSQLPKDRFSAERLKGVDSTLKIQPAKLEDSAVYLCASSFARGSTEAFFGQGTRLTVV.